The 23 T cell receptor beta chains given below trace back to one sample, sequenced in a study of blood T cell repertoires in COVID-19. Data came from immunoSEQ multiplex PCR; TCRdb stores just in-frame clones and leaves some out. The repertoire holds 200,000 to 250,000 clones, with 84% as singletons. The sample taken for sequencing was peripheral blood. These receptors were taken from a man over 45 with acute or convalescent COVID-19.

The chain uses TRBV27 and TRBJ1-5; TRBD1 might be the D (6 bases). V was cut by 4 bases and J by 7 bases, with 14 bases left in between. The CDR3 contains 14 residues. The germline V gene encodes CDR1 MNHEY and CDR2 SMNVEV (reference sequence). The CDR3 bases are TGTGCCAGCAGTTCACGACGACAGGTCCAGCCCCAGCATTTT. Translated: CASSSRRQVQPQHF.

In this sample, this clone turned up once. V is TRBV2 and J is TRBJ2-3; the match to TRBD1 covers 12 bases. The CDR3 sequence is 15 residues long. CDR1 is SNHLY and CDR2 is FYNNEI in the germline V gene. The V and J ends lost 8 bases and 2 bases, in that order; junction bases with no gene match: 5. In nucleotides, the CDR3 is TGTGCCAGCGGGACAGGGGGCCATGACACAGATACGCAGTATTTT. It translates to CASGTGGHDTDTQYF.

The V and J genes are TRBV6-5 and TRBJ1-3; D is ambiguous. The CDR3 loop spans 15 amino acids. V gave up 8 bases and J gave up 0 bases, with 14 bases separating them. Germline values: CDR1 MNHEY, CDR2 SVGAGI. In nucleotides, the CDR3 is TGTGCCAGCTCTCGAGAGACAAGCTCTGGAAACACCATATATTTT. Amino acid sequence: CASSRETSSGNTIYF.

The V and J genes are TRBV10-3 and TRBJ2-2, with 12 bases lining up with TRBD2. Germline CDR1 is ENHRY and CDR2 is SYGVKD. This CDR3 contains 18 residues. The ends lost 4 bases at V and 1 base at J; junction bases unmatched: 7. CDR3: CAISGRLAGDLNTGELFF. The DNA of the CDR3 is TGTGCCATCAGTGGACGACTAGCGGGGGACCTGAACACCGGGGAGCTGTTTTTT.

V gene TRBV5-1 combines with J gene TRBJ2-7; 7 bases match TRBD1. Trimming cost V 7 bases and J 4 bases; bases outside gene matches: 8. Looked up from germline, CDR1 is SGHRS and CDR2 is YFSETQ. The CDR3 runs to 13 residues. CDR3: CASRPTGLYEQYF. DNA of the CDR3: TGCGCCAGCCGACCGACAGGGCTATACGAGCAGTACTTC. Filled out from reference TRBV5-1 and TRBJ2-7, the complete variable domain reads KAGVTQTPRYLIKTRGQQVTLSCSPISGHRSVSWYQQTPGQGLQFLFEYFSETQRNKGNFPGRFSGRQFSNSRSEMNVSTLELGDSALYLCASRPTGLYEQYFGPGTRLTVT.

J is TRBJ1-5 and V is TRBV2, with no clear D. V lost 7 bases and J 4 bases, leaving 11 bases between the germline ends. This CDR3 has 13 amino acids. The V gene's germline CDR1 is SNHLY and CDR2 FYNNEI. CDR3 sequence (DNA): TGTGCCAGCATTTCTGACGGGAATCAGCCCCAGCATTTT. Protein product: CASISDGNQPQHF. Full variable domain (missing parts from reference TRBV2 and TRBJ1-5): EPEVTQTPSHQVTQMGQEVILRCVPISNHLYFYWYRQILGQKVEFLVSFYNNEISEKSEIFDDQFSVERPDGSNFTLKIRSTKLEDSAMYFCASISDGNQPQHFGDGTRLSIL.

This rearrangement joins TRBV10-3 to TRBJ1-1, with 9 bases fitting TRBD1. With 8 bases clipped from V and 3 bases from J, the junction kept 1 base outside the gene matches. Germline loops: CDR1 ENHRY, CDR2 SYGVKD. The length of the CDR3 is 12 residues. CDR3: CAIRDRDTEAFF. For the CDR3, the DNA is TGTGCCATCCGGGACAGGGACACTGAAGCTTTCTTT.

The chain couples TRBV6-6 to TRBJ1-1; D is possibly TRBD1 (6 bases). Looked up from germline, CDR1 is MNHNY and CDR2 is SVGAGI (reference sequence). This CDR3 is built from 13 residues. Deletions cut 6 bases from V and 3 bases from J, with 11 bases between. As DNA, the CDR3 is TGTGCCAGCAGCACACAGGGCCACACTGAAGCTTTCTTT. Translation: CASSTQGHTEAFF.

This chain joins TRBV3-1 (or the pseudogene TRBV3-2) and TRBJ1-3; no definite D call. There are 14 residues in the CDR3. Trimming pared 0 bases from V and 4 bases from J, leaving 7 bases between. Germline V gene lookup returns CDR1 LGHDT and CDR2 YNNKEL (reference sequence). The chain's CDR3 is CASSQEALGNTIYF. CDR3 nucleotide sequence: TGTGCCAGCAGCCAAGAAGCATTAGGAAACACCATATATTTT.

The rearrangement uses TRBV9 and TRBJ2-1, with 14 positions matching TRBD2. Per germline, CDR1 SGDLS and CDR2 YYNGEE. This CDR3 has 18 amino acids. Trimming cost V 4 bases and J 10 bases; bases outside gene matches: 16. Here the CDR3 DNA reads TGTGCCAGCAGCCGAGTAACGGGACTAGCGGGGGTCTTGGGGGAGCAGTTCTTC. This encodes CASSRVTGLAGVLGEQFF.

The chain carries TRBV7-2 and TRBJ1-4; weak D call: TRBD1 (6 bases). The CDR3 loop spans 14 amino acids. CDR1 is SGHTA and CDR2 is FQGNSA in the germline V gene. V lost 3 bases, J lost 7 bases, and 12 bases lay in between. CDR3 residues: CASSLGGPGEKLFF. CDR3 DNA: TGTGCCAGCAGCTTGGGGGGGCCTGGTGAAAAACTGTTTTTT.

The V call is TRBV6-5, the J call TRBJ2-7, with D possibly matching TRBD2 (6 bases). The CDR3 has 15 residues. V was trimmed by 6 bases and J by 1 base, leaving 16 bases between them. CDR1 is MNHEY and CDR2 is SVGAGI in the germline V gene. CDR3 region: CASSPRREVSYEQYF. The DNA for the CDR3 is TGTGCCAGCAGCCCCAGGAGGGAGGTTTCCTACGAGCAGTACTTC.

V is TRBV9 and J is TRBJ2-2; 8 bases align to TRBD1. The CDR3 totals 16 residues. The trim removed 2 bases at V and 3 bases at J, leaving 6 bases unmatched. Germline-derived CDR1 and CDR2 are SGDLS and YYNGEE. The CDR3 is CASSVRQGWDTGELFF. CDR3 nucleotides: TGTGCCAGCAGCGTGAGACAGGGGTGGGACACCGGGGAGCTGTTTTTT.

This clone was counted a few times. The chain uses TRBV6-4 and TRBJ1-5, with D unclear. This CDR3 contains 11 residues. V was pared by 4 bases and J by 9 bases, with 7 bases between. Germline CDR1 is MRHNA and CDR2 is SNTAGT. CDR3 in DNA: TGTGCCAGCAGTGCCCCTCGGCCCCAGCATTTT. Translated, it gives CASSAPRPQHF.

The CDR3 bases are TGCGCCAGCAGGACGCTAGCGGGGGGGGTCACAGATACGCAGTATTTT. This translates into CASRTLAGGVTDTQYF. The rearrangement joins TRBV5-1 to TRBJ2-3, with TRBD2 identical over 12 bases. V lost 5 bases, J lost 2 bases, and 6 bases stayed unmatched. CDR1 and CDR2 from the germline V gene are SGHRS and YFSETQ. The CDR3 is 16 amino acids.

The chain has TRBV13 and TRBJ2-7; weak D call: TRBD2 (6 bases). Between the trimmed V and J ends, which lost 1 base and 6 bases, there was a span of 10 bases. This CDR3 has 13 amino acids. Germline CDR1 reads PRHDT; CDR2 reads FYEKMQ (reference sequence). The CDR3, as DNA: TGTGCCAGCAGCTTAGACGGGGGAGGCGAGCAGTACTTC. Amino acids: CASSLDGGGEQYF.

This clone appeared a few times. The V and J genes are TRBV30 and TRBJ2-5; TRBD1 matches 8 bases. The germline CDR1 and CDR2 sequences are GTSNPN and SVGIG (reference sequence). Trimming cost V 4 bases and J 2 bases; bases outside gene matches: 6. This CDR3 has 14 residues. In DNA, the CDR3 is TGTGCCTGGACTCAACGGACAGGGCAAGAGACCCAGTACTTC. Translation: CAWTQRTGQETQYF.

V gene TRBV11-3 combines with J gene TRBJ2-1; TRBD2 aligns across 7 bases. Germline values: CDR1 SGHNT, CDR2 YENEEA. The CDR3 has 14 amino acids. J gave up 2 bases and V 5 bases, and 3 bases lay outside the gene matches. CDR3 protein: CASSGGGTYNEQFF. CDR3 nucleotides: TGTGCCAGCAGCGGGGGAGGGACCTACAATGAGCAGTTCTTC.

This rearrangement joins TRBV6-5 to TRBJ1-4, with a tentative D call TRBD1 (5 bases). The CDR3 is 11 residues long. Germline assignment: CDR1 MNHEY and CDR2 SVGAGI. Trimming pared 10 bases from V and 10 bases from J, leaving 13 bases between. CDR3 nucleotides: TGTGCCAACGGGACTGGGGGAAAACTGTTTTTT. Amino acid sequence: CANGTGGKLFF.

The genes are TRBV7-2 and TRBJ2-5, with 12 bases that match TRBD2. Germline CDR1 SGHTA, CDR2 FQGNSA. The ends lost 3 bases at V and 6 bases at J; junction bases unmatched: 8. The CDR3 is made up of 16 amino acids. This CDR3 reads CASSLTGLAGRQTQYF. The CDR3 region has the DNA TGTGCCAGCAGCTTGACCGGACTAGCGGGACGACAGACCCAGTACTTC.

This clone was observed a handful of times. The gene calls are TRBV24-1 and TRBJ1-5; 7 bases line up with TRBD1. Germline trimming cut 3 bases from V and 5 bases from J; bases unmatched to any gene: 12. This CDR3 is built from 17 residues. Per the germline V gene, CDR1 is KGHDR and CDR2 is SFDVKD. DNA of the CDR3: TGTGCCACCAGTGATCCGAGACAGGGCGATGAGGATCAGCCCCAGCATTTT. The encoded protein is CATSDPRQGDEDQPQHF.

The chain carries TRBV25-1 and TRBJ1-2; tentative D call: TRBD1 (5 bases). Germline CDR1 is MGHDK and CDR2 is SYGVNS. V was pared by 3 bases and J by 8 bases, with 7 bases between. The CDR3 is 11 amino acids. CDR3 protein: CASSEGLGYTF. CDR3 coding DNA: TGTGCCAGCAGTGAGGGACTGGGCTACACCTTC.

The chain is built from TRBV7-2 and TRBJ2-2, with D tentatively TRBD2 (5 bases). CDR1 and CDR2 (germline): SGHTA, FQGNSA. Trimming shortened V by 2 bases and J by 3 bases, and 19 bases separated the two germline ends. CDR3 length equals 18 residues. CDR3 protein: CASSLRPAGDTHTGELFF. Written as DNA, the CDR3 is TGTGCCAGCAGCTTACGACCAGCCGGGGATACGCACACCGGGGAGCTGTTTTTT.